A single sample gave rise to the 7 T cell receptor beta chains below, sequenced in a study of blood T cell repertoires in COVID-19. Some clones are missing from TCRdb's copy, which holds only in-frame ones; the method was immunoSEQ multiplex PCR. The sample has over 150,000 clones; over 80% are singletons. Sequenced input: peripheral blood. The receptor source for this set is a woman aged 60 to 75 with acute or convalescent COVID-19.

CDR3 in DNA: TGTGCCAGCAGCCAAGGGACAGCTAGCTCCTACGAGCAGTACTTC. Its protein product is CASSQGTASSYEQYF. The gene calls are TRBV13 and TRBJ2-7, with 7 bases aligning to TRBD1. Trimming at V came to 5 bases and at J to 0 bases, leaving 7 bases not matched to a gene. CDR1 is PRHDT, CDR2 FYEKMQ, per germline (reference sequence). The CDR3 length is 15 residues.

The genes are TRBV18 and TRBJ1-2; maybe TRBD1 (6 bases). Germline loops: CDR1 KGHSH, CDR2 LQKENI. Trimming pared 0 bases from V and 0 bases from J, leaving 11 bases between. The CDR3 is 16 amino acids. The CDR3 nucleotides read TGTGCCAGCTCACCACCGACAGGTTGGCCTAACTATGGCTACACCTTC. It yields the protein CASSPPTGWPNYGYTF.

V gene TRBV27 combines with J gene TRBJ2-7; the match to TRBD1 covers 7 bases. Trimming took 3 bases from V and 4 from J; bases not matched to a gene: 6. Germline CDR1 MNHEY, CDR2 SMNVEV (reference sequence). There are 14 residues in the CDR3. The CDR3 is CASSFSGQFYEQYF. In nucleotides, the CDR3 is TGTGCCAGCAGTTTCTCGGGACAGTTTTACGAGCAGTACTTC.

The chain is built from TRBV28 and TRBJ2-1, with 11 bases matching TRBD1. The CDR3 totals 14 residues. Losses at the gene ends were 5 bases for V and 7 bases for J; bases not matched to a gene: 4. Per the germline V gene, CDR1 is MDHEN and CDR2 is SYDVKM. The CDR3 reads CASSGTGGRNEQFF. The DNA for the CDR3 is TGTGCCAGCAGTGGGACAGGGGGGAGGAATGAGCAGTTCTTC.

The rearrangement links TRBV11-3 to TRBJ2-5, with 7 bases fitting TRBD1. The CDR3 consists of 15 residues. After removal of 1 base from V and 2 bases from J, the junction contained 4 bases not matched to a gene. Germline V CDR1 and CDR2: SGHNT, YENEEA. The CDR3 region has the DNA TGTGCCAGCAGCTTAGGGGGCAGGGGGCAAGAGACCCAGTACTTC. The encoded protein is CASSLGGRGQETQYF.

V gene TRBV6-6 combines with J gene TRBJ2-7, with D possibly TRBD1 on 6 matching bases. With 6 bases removed from V and 0 bases from J, the gap between germline ends came to 9 bases. This CDR3 contains 13 residues. The germline V gene encodes CDR1 MNHNY and CDR2 SVGAGI (reference sequence). The CDR3 DNA follows: TGTGCCAGCAGCAGACAGGCCTCCTACGAGCAGTACTTC. It encodes CASSRQASYEQYF.

The chain combines TRBV5-1 with TRBJ1-2; possible D gene TRBD1, 5 bases. The germline V and J ends were trimmed by 1 base and 0 bases, with 10 bases remaining between them. Germline values: CDR1 SGHRS, CDR2 YFSETQ. The CDR3 covers 15 residues. Here the CDR3 reads CASSLIGDANYGYTF. The CDR3 DNA sequence: TGCGCCAGCAGCTTGATAGGGGATGCTAACTATGGCTACACCTTC. Combining the CDR3 with reference TRBV5-1 and TRBJ1-2 gives the whole variable domain KAGVTQTPRYLIKTRGQQVTLSCSPISGHRSVSWYQQTPGQGLQFLFEYFSETQRNKGNFPGRFSGRQFSNSRSEMNVSTLELGDSALYLCASSLIGDANYGYTFGSGTRLTVV.